What follows are 23 T cell receptor beta chains derived from one specimen sequenced in a study of T cells in localized non-small cell lung cancer. The method was immunoSEQ multiplex PCR; TCRdb's version includes in-frame clones alone and lacks a portion of them. The table lists some 30,000 clones, more than 75% of them singletons, with approximately 4% in the top ten. The sequencing used peripheral blood, collected before any cancer treatment. The receptors were gathered from a male donor at least 60 years old with stage III lung adenocarcinoma.

The rearrangement joins TRBV6-1 to TRBJ2-3; TRBD2 agrees at 9 bases. V lost 6 bases, J lost 3 bases, and 1 base stayed unmatched. The CDR3 consists of 13 residues. The germline gives CDR1 MNHNS, CDR2 SASEGT. The CDR3 is CASRLAGTDTQYF. The DNA of the CDR3 is TGTGCCAGCAGACTAGCGGGTACAGATACGCAGTATTTT.

This rearrangement joins TRBV11-2 to TRBJ2-7; D gene ambiguous. Per the germline V gene, CDR1 is SGHAT and CDR2 is FQNNGV. V was clipped by 0 bases and J by 6 bases, with 9 bases between them. The CDR3 runs 13 residues. The CDR3 region has the DNA TGTGCCAGCAGCTTAGAGTCCCCGGCCGAGCAGTACTTC. It is translated as CASSLESPAEQYF.

CDR3 sequence reads: CASSRDRVGEKLFF. As DNA, the CDR3 is TGTGCCAGCAGCCGTGACAGGGTGGGGGAAAAACTGTTTTTT. The chain has TRBV7-9 and TRBJ1-4, with 7 nucleotides matching TRBD1. This CDR3 region has 14 residues. Germline CDR1 and CDR2: SEHNR and FQNEAQ (reference sequence). The trim removed 5 bases at V and 8 bases at J, leaving 8 bases unmatched.

This clone appeared a few times. This chain uses TRBV7-9 with TRBJ1-1; 10 positions agree with TRBD1. Per the germline V gene, CDR1 is SEHNR and CDR2 is FQNEAQ (reference sequence). V dropped 4 bases and J dropped 1; count of bases not matched to a gene: 9. The CDR3 extends over 17 amino acids. The CDR3 protein is CASSSTDRGKGNTEAFF. CDR3 DNA: TGTGCCAGCAGCTCCACGGACAGGGGGAAGGGGAACACTGAAGCTTTCTTT. Looking up the rest from reference TRBV7-9 and TRBJ1-1 gives the full variable domain: DTGVSQNPRHKITKRGQNVTFRCDPISEHNRLYWYRQTLGQGPEFLTYFQNEAQLEKSRLLSDRFSAERPKGSFSTLEIQRTEQGDSAMYLCASSSTDRGKGNTEAFFGQGTRLTVV.

V is TRBV30 and J is TRBJ1-1; D is uncertain. The CDR3 runs 13 residues. The germline CDR1 and CDR2 sequences are GTSNPN and SVGIG (reference sequence). The V and J ends lost 0 bases and 3 bases respectively, with 8 bases between them. CDR3 protein: CAWSVRVDTEAFF. The CDR3 DNA is TGTGCCTGGAGTGTACGGGTGGACACTGAAGCTTTCTTT.

Of note for this clone: One end of the junction does not line up with germline, which may come from a read error. The chain employs TRBV5-1 and TRBJ2-5; 9 bases match TRBD1. The CDR3 runs to 17 residues. The germline V gene has CDR1 SGHRS and CDR2 YFSETQ. CDR3: CACSPKHPGQGRETQYF. DNA of the CDR3: TGCGCCTGCAGCCCAAAACACCCGGGACAGGGTCGAGAGACCCAGTACTTC.

V and J are TRBV30 and TRBJ1-1; weak D call: TRBD1 (5 bases). In germline, CDR1 is GTSNPN, CDR2 SVGIG (reference sequence). There are 13 residues in the CDR3. V was shortened by 7 bases and J by 0 bases, with 12 bases between the two germline ends. The CDR3 sequence is CASSTDMNTEAFF. The CDR3 coding sequence is TGTGCCTCTTCGACGGACATGAACACTGAAGCTTTCTTT.

This clone was counted a few times. The gene calls are TRBV5-5 and TRBJ1-6; the D gene is possibly TRBD1 (5 bases). Germline V gene data show CDR1 as SGHKS and CDR2 as YYEKEE (reference sequence). Trimming cost V 4 bases and J 4 bases, with 9 bases left between them. The CDR3 runs to 14 residues. This CDR3 reads CASSGAVYNSPLHF. The CDR3 DNA follows: TGTGCCAGCAGCGGGGCGGTGTATAATTCACCCCTCCACTTT.

This chain links TRBV2 with TRBJ1-2; TRBD1 aligns across 9 bases. There are 16 residues in the CDR3. V lost 6 bases, J lost 7 bases, and 15 bases stayed unmatched. From germline, CDR1 is SNHLY and CDR2 FYNNEI. CDR3 nucleotides: TGTGCCAGCAGGGAGACAGGGGGAGCCGGATTTGGTGGCTACACCTTC. This translates into CASRETGGAGFGGYTF.

Written as DNA, the CDR3 is TGTGCCAGCAACCCAGGGACTAGCGGGAGTTATGAGCAGTTCTTC. The encoded protein is CASNPGTSGSYEQFF. The genes are TRBV9 and TRBJ2-1; 14 nucleotides line up with TRBD2. This CDR3 has 15 amino acids. The V gene's germline CDR1 is SGDLS and CDR2 YYNGEE. V lost 6 bases to trimming and J lost 8 bases; unmatched junction nucleotides: 7.

V usage is TRBV7-7 and J usage is TRBJ2-1; 11 bases line up with TRBD2. The germline V gene has CDR1 SSHAT and CDR2 FNYEAQ (reference sequence). This CDR3 has 15 residues. J lost 4 bases, V lost 3 bases, and 2 bases had no gene match. The CDR3 region is CASSFGTSGYNEQFF. Here the CDR3 DNA reads TGTGCCAGCAGCTTCGGGACTAGCGGATACAATGAGCAGTTCTTC.

The chain combines TRBV6-5 with TRBJ2-3; the D is unclear. This CDR3 is 15 amino acids long. Germline V gives CDR1 MNHEY, CDR2 SVGAGI. V lost 0 bases, J lost 2 bases, and 9 bases lay in between. CDR3 residues: CASSYSRQSTDTQYF. The CDR3 coding sequence is TGTGCCAGCAGTTACTCGAGGCAGTCCACAGATACGCAGTATTTT.

The V gene is TRBV2, the J gene TRBJ2-3; 13 bases align to TRBD2. With 6 bases clipped from V and 5 bases from J, the junction kept 11 bases outside the gene matches. CDR1 SNHLY and CDR2 FYNNEI come from the germline V gene. This CDR3 has 17 amino acids. In nucleotides, the CDR3 is TGTGCCAGCAGCTATAATGGACTAGCGGGAGTTTTAGATACGCAGTATTTT. Its protein is CASSYNGLAGVLDTQYF.

The rearrangement joins TRBV19 to TRBJ1-2; TRBD1 agrees at 7 bases. This CDR3 is 14 amino acids long. Germline CDR1 and CDR2: LNHDA and SQIVND (reference sequence). V trimming: 6 bases; J trimming: 1 base; junction bases outside the gene matches: 5. CDR3 amino acids: CASSKGTDNYGYTF. Written as DNA, the CDR3 is TGTGCCAGTAGCAAAGGGACAGATAACTATGGCTACACCTTC.

This clone was recorded once. V gene TRBV5-4 combines with J gene TRBJ1-2; TRBD1 agrees at 8 bases. Trimming at V came to 3 bases and at J to 3 bases, leaving 7 bases not matched to a gene. The CDR3 has 15 residues. Germline CDR1 SGHNT, CDR2 YYREEE (reference sequence). DNA for the CDR3: TGTGCCAGCAGCTCACAGGGGGGTGAGGACTATGGCTACACCTTC. This encodes CASSSQGGEDYGYTF.

V is TRBV7-2 and J is TRBJ2-5, with 11 bases identical to TRBD2. The length of the CDR3 is 17 residues. With V trimmed by 5 bases and J by 2 bases, 10 bases remained unmatched. Per the germline V gene, CDR1 is SGHTA and CDR2 is FQGNSA. The CDR3 sequence is CASSPQTSGATQETQYF. The CDR3 DNA is TGTGCCAGCAGCCCCCAGACTAGCGGGGCTACTCAAGAGACCCAGTACTTC.

The V gene is TRBV28, the J gene TRBJ2-5; TRBD1 aligns across 9 bases. The CDR3 consists of 15 residues. The V gene's germline CDR1 is MDHEN and CDR2 SYDVKM. J was trimmed by 4 bases and V by 7 bases; bases with no gene match: 10. The CDR3 spells CASNPYRGLGETQYF. CDR3 nucleotide sequence: TGTGCCAGCAACCCATACAGGGGGCTTGGAGAGACCCAGTACTTC.

The chain recombines TRBV30 with TRBJ1-1; 11 bases match TRBD1. The V gene's germline CDR1 is GTSNPN and CDR2 SVGIG (reference sequence). Unmatched junction bases numbered 1, after V lost 3 bases and J lost 4 bases. This CDR3 is built from 13 residues. CDR3 coding DNA: TGTGCCTGGAGGGGACAGGGGGGCACTGAAGCTTTCTTT. This translates into CAWRGQGGTEAFF.

The chain combines TRBV10-2 with TRBJ2-1; TRBD2 aligns across 8 bases. The CDR3 consists of 15 residues. Germline CDR1 and CDR2: WSHSY and SAAADI. Trimming took 6 bases from V and 6 from J; bases not matched to a gene: 10. CDR3 residues: CASRKPGLVGNEQFF. The CDR3 region has the DNA TGCGCCAGCAGAAAACCGGGACTAGTGGGCAATGAGCAGTTCTTC.

In this sample, this clone turned up once. The V gene is TRBV19, the J gene TRBJ2-7; TRBD2 aligns across 8 bases. Trimming removed 3 bases from V and 4 bases from J; junction bases left unmatched: 8. CDR3 length equals 15 residues. Per germline, CDR1 LNHDA and CDR2 SQIVND (reference sequence). The CDR3 is CASSIASGSPYEQYF. CDR3 DNA sequence: TGTGCCAGTAGTATCGCCAGCGGGAGTCCTTACGAGCAGTACTTC.

The V call is TRBV28, the J call TRBJ1-4; a possible D gene is TRBD1 (5 bases). The CDR3 sequence is 15 residues long. Germline assignment: CDR1 MDHEN and CDR2 SYDVKM. Trimming pared 5 bases from V and 5 bases from J, leaving 15 bases between. The chain's CDR3 is CASSPAGTGNEKLFF. DNA of the CDR3: TGTGCCAGCAGTCCGGCCGGGACGGGAAATGAAAAACTGTTTTTT.

The V gene is TRBV5-1, the J gene TRBJ2-1; the D gene is possibly TRBD2 (6 bases). The CDR3 extends over 14 amino acids. Per the germline V gene, CDR1 is SGHRS and CDR2 is YFSETQ. V was trimmed by 4 bases and J by 7 bases, leaving 15 bases between them. CDR3 bases: TGCGCCAGCAGCCTGGGACTCCGGACGAATGAGCAGTTCTTC. This encodes CASSLGLRTNEQFF. Full variable domain (remainder filled in from reference TRBV5-1 and TRBJ2-1): KAGVTQTPRYLIKTRGQQVTLSCSPISGHRSVSWYQQTPGQGLQFLFEYFSETQRNKGNFPGRFSGRQFSNSRSEMNVSTLELGDSALYLCASSLGLRTNEQFFGPGTRLTVL.

This CDR3 reads CASMGQDKNIQYF. DNA of the CDR3: TGTGCCAGCATGGGACAAGACAAAAACATTCAGTACTTC. The chain uses TRBV6-1 and TRBJ2-4; perhaps TRBD1 as D (6 bases). Germline V gives CDR1 MNHNS, CDR2 SASEGT. Trimming removed 7 bases at V and 3 bases at J, with 10 bases between. The CDR3 length is 13 residues.